This TCR beta chain was recovered during a study of T-cell reconstitution after alpha-beta-depleted transplantation in children. Preparation of the TCRbeta library was carried out with unique molecular identifiers. TCRdb re-called the PCR reads through MiXCR, storing one row per CDR3 protein. The table shows about 440,000 distinct CDR3 sequences, with about 45% occurring only once. This clonotype was seen repeatedly, ten times or more. The starting material was PBMCs, obtained before TCRalphabeta/CD19-depleted stem cell transplant. This receptor was taken from a girl aged 2 to 9 with aplastic anemia, due to receive a stem cell transplant.

The CDR3 bases are TGTGCCAGCAGTTTACCCAGATCCTACAATGAGCAGTTCTTC. The encoded protein is CASSLPRSYNEQFF. The chain is built from TRBV12-3 or TRBV12-4 and TRBJ2-1, with unresolved D. This CDR3 contains 14 residues. Trimming removed 2 bases from V and 1 base from J, with 6 bases in between.